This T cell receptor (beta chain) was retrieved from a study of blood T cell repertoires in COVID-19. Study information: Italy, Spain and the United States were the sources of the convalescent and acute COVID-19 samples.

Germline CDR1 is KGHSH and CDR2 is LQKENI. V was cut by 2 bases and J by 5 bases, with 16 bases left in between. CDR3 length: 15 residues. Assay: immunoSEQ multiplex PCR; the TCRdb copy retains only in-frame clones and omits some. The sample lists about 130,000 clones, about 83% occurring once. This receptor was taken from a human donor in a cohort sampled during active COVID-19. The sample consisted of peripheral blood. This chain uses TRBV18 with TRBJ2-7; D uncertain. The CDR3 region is CASSPGLDRVDEQYF. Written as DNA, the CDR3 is TGTGCCAGCTCACCAGGGCTTGACCGTGTGGACGAGCAGTACTTC.